This TCR beta chain derives from a study of response to subunit inactivated influenza vaccine. Study outcomes and limitations: With each seasonal influenza vaccination, the authors suggested, few new T cells are recruited.

TCRdb independently ran MiXCR on the RT-PCR reads; one entry per CDR3 protein. The table lists 500,000 to 600,000 distinct CDR3 sequences, 13% of them singletons. CDR1 ENHRY and CDR2 SYGVKD come from the germline V gene. Trimming left V 3 bases short and J 12 bases short, with 21 bases between. This CDR3 has 15 amino acids. For this clonotype: Antigen unknown.

This specimen was PBMCs from blood, taken 40 to 50 days after vaccination. The source is a man aged 45-65 years who received an inactivated influenza vaccine. V and J are TRBV10-3 and TRBJ2-1; a possible D gene is TRBD2 (6 bases). CDR3 in amino acids: CAISDPGLPEFAQFF. CDR3 coding DNA: TGTGCCATCAGTGACCCGGGACTCCCAGAGTTTGCGCAGTTCTTC.